This note documents a single T cell receptor beta chain sequence. Clones were sequenced by immunoSEQ multiplex PCR, and TCRdb holds only the in-frame ones, with some missing. The sample lists 70,000 to 75,000 clones; around 93% were seen once. The data originate from a study of control samples from healthy donors and cancer patients. The J segment lost 8 bases and the V segment lost 0 bases, leaving 5 bases of the junction unmatched. Germline-derived CDR1 and CDR2 are SGHDN and FVKESK. The CDR3 runs to 14 residues. This receptor was taken from a young woman in good health. The J gene is TRBJ1-2, the V gene TRBV14; 8 bases fit TRBD1. Sequencing was done on a sample of blood. CDR3 sequence (DNA): TGTGCCAGCAGCCAAGACAACAGGGGGATCGGCTACACCTTC. Translation gives CASSQDNRGIGYTF. Complete variable domain (other parts from reference TRBV14 and TRBJ1-2): EAGVTQFPSHSVIEKGQTVTLRCDPISGHDNLYWYRRVMGKEIKFLLHFVKESKQDESGMPNNRFLAERTGGTYSTLKVQPAELEDSGVYFCASSQDNRGIGYTFGSGTRLTVV.